The rows below give T cell receptor beta chains drawn from one sample of a study of control samples from healthy donors and cancer patients. Measured with immunoSEQ multiplex PCR; TCRdb has only the in-frame clones, and not every one. This table holds more than 85,000 clones, roughly 90% found once. Sequenced: PBMCs. These receptors originate from a woman aged 55-70 years with lung cancer. The CDR3 runs from the conserved cysteine through the conserved F or W. The D gene is left open where the match is weak. Clone size is given for some rows only: seen once, a few or many times, or a class if the clone is expanded.

d_call	v_call	j_call	clone_size	cdr3_aa	cdr3_nt
.	TRBV6-5	TRBJ1-1	.	CASSYREGGEAFF	TGTGCCAGCAGTTACCGGGAGGGGGGTGAAGCTTTCTTT
.	TRBV6-5	TRBJ1-1	once	CASSYSGGPLGEAFF	TGTGCCAGCAGTTATAGCGGCGGACCACTTGGGGAAGCTTTCTTT
.	TRBV3-1/TRBV3-2	TRBJ2-3	.	CASSQDTSTDTQYF	TGTGCCAGCAGCCAAGATACTAGCACAGATACGCAGTATTTT
TRBD2	TRBV6-5	TRBJ2-7	.	CASSPRGDNEQYF	TGTGCCAGCAGTCCCCGGGGGGATAACGAGCAGTACTTC
TRBD1	TRBV28	TRBJ1-5	once	CASSSPDRNNQPQHF	TGTGCCAGCAGTTCACCGGACAGGAACAATCAGCCCCAGCATTTT
.	TRBV6-5	TRBJ1-4	.	CASSYAQHATNEKLFF	TGTGCCAGCAGTTACGCACAGCATGCAACTAATGAAAAACTGTTTTTT
TRBD2	TRBV6-5	TRBJ2-2	.	CASRRLAGDGGELFF	TGTGCCAGCAGACGTCTAGCGGGAGACGGCGGGGAGCTGTTTTTT
.	TRBV9	TRBJ2-3	.	CASSERQAADTQYF	TGTGCCAGCAGCGAGAGACAGGCGGCAGATACGCAGTATTTT
.	TRBV5-6	TRBJ2-3	.	CASSLNTDTQYF	TGTGCCAGCAGCCTAAACACAGATACGCAGTATTTT
TRBD1	TRBV7-2	TRBJ1-1	.	CASSEQGAGFTEAFF	TGTGCCAGCAGCGAACAGGGGGCGGGGTTCACTGAAGCTTTCTTT
.	TRBV24-1	TRBJ2-3	.	CATSLEDTQYF	TGTGCCACCAGTTTAGAAGATACGCAGTATTTT
TRBD2	TRBV5-1	TRBJ2-1	.	CASSLGDSGSGEQFF	TGCGCCAGCAGCTTGGGTGATAGCGGGAGTGGTGAGCAGTTCTTC
.	TRBV4-2	TRBJ2-1	.	CASSQDLGGGRYNEQFF	TGTGCCAGCAGCCAAGATTTGGGTGGCGGCCGCTACAATGAGCAGTTCTTC
.	TRBV2	TRBJ1-1	.	CASSMDSIMNTEAFF	TGTGCCAGCAGTATGGACAGTATAATGAACACTGAAGCTTTCTTT
TRBD1	TRBV19	TRBJ1-5	few	CASGQGNQPQHF	TGTGCCAGTGGACAGGGAAATCAGCCCCAGCATTTT
.	TRBV4-1	TRBJ2-2	.	CASSRAGPTGELFF	TGCGCCAGCAGCCGAGCCGGGCCCACCGGGGAGCTGTTTTTT
TRBD1	TRBV5-1	TRBJ2-6	.	CASTGTGTGANVLTF	TGCGCCAGCACCGGGACAGGGACTGGGGCCAACGTCCTGACTTTC
TRBD2	TRBV10-3	TRBJ2-5	.	CAISESVIAGGGETQYF	TGTGCCATCAGTGAGTCCGTGATAGCGGGGGGCGGAGAGACCCAGTACTTC
TRBD1	TRBV29-1	TRBJ2-3	.	CSVFPSGTGLTDTQYF	TGCAGCGTTTTTCCATCCGGGACAGGGCTGACAGATACGCAGTATTTT
.	TRBV29-1	TRBJ1-5	.	CSVETGGGGQPQHF	TGCAGCGTGGAGACCGGAGGGGGGGGTCAGCCCCAGCATTTT
.	TRBV14	TRBJ2-6	.	CASSQDIQALSGANVLTF	TGTGCCAGCAGCCAAGATATACAGGCCCTCTCTGGGGCCAACGTCCTGACTTTC
.	TRBV11-3	TRBJ2-2	.	CASSLGTGELFF	TGTGCCAGCAGCTTAGGGACCGGGGAGCTGTTTTTT
TRBD1	TRBV6-5	TRBJ1-5	.	CASSRQGGGQPQHF	TGTGCCAGCAGTCGACAGGGGGGAGGTCAGCCCCAGCATTTT
.	TRBV10-3	TRBJ1-1	.	CAISEEGKMNTEAFF	TGTGCCATCAGTGAGGAGGGGAAGATGAACACTGAAGCTTTCTTT
.	TRBV6-6	TRBJ1-6	few	CEYGARNSPLHF	TGTGAGTACGGGGCGCGGAATTCACCCCTCCACTTT
.	TRBV7-3	TRBJ2-1	.	CASSRPGSYNEQFF	TGTGCCAGCAGCCGTCCCGGGTCATACAATGAGCAGTTCTTC
TRBD1	TRBV7-3	TRBJ1-3	.	CASSLTPTTGASGNTIYF	TGTGCCAGCAGCTTAACGCCCACGACAGGGGCCTCTGGAAACACCATATATTTT
.	TRBV29-1	TRBJ1-4	.	CSVGGFSGTNEKLFF	TGCAGCGTGGGGGGCTTCTCCGGGACTAATGAAAAACTGTTTTTT
TRBD1	TRBV10-3	TRBJ2-1	.	CAISGGQGSYNEQFF	TGTGCCATCAGTGGGGGACAGGGCTCCTACAATGAGCAGTTCTTC
.	TRBV6-5	TRBJ1-3	once	CASSYSGQGIRNTIYF	TGTGCCAGCAGTTACTCGGGGCAGGGGATCAGAAACACCATATATTTT
.	TRBV7-2	TRBJ1-4	once	CASSWGANEKLFF	TGTGCCAGCAGCTGGGGGGCTAATGAAAAACTGTTTTTT
.	TRBV5-6	TRBJ1-1	.	CASSSLLNTEAFF	TGTGCCAGCAGCTCATTGTTGAACACTGAAGCTTTCTTT
.	TRBV16	TRBJ2-5	.	CASSQPDSQETQYF	TGTGCCAGCAGCCAGCCGGACAGCCAAGAGACCCAGTACTTC
TRBD2	TRBV4-2	TRBJ2-3	.	CASSPRALADLTDTQYF	TGTGCCAGCAGCCCCCGAGCCCTAGCGGACCTCACAGATACGCAGTATTTT
TRBD1	TRBV5-1	TRBJ1-2	few	CASSLDLLTGNGYTF	TGCGCCAGCAGTTTGGACCTCTTGACAGGGAATGGCTACACCTTC
.	TRBV24-1	TRBJ2-7	.	CATSDLRTSSPYEQYF	TGTGCCACCAGTGATTTGCGAACTAGCAGCCCCTACGAGCAGTACTTC
.	TRBV3-1/TRBV3-2	TRBJ2-1	once	CASSQGTVLGEQFF	TGTGCCAGCAGCCAAGGGACGGTCCTAGGGGAGCAGTTCTTC
.	TRBV12-3/TRBV12-4	TRBJ1-2	.	CASSFNANYGYTF	TGTGCCAGCAGTTTTAACGCTAACTATGGCTACACCTTC
.	TRBV12-3/TRBV12-4	TRBJ1-2	.	CASTWGRSYGYTF	TGTGCCAGCACGTGGGGCAGGAGCTATGGCTACACCTTC
.	TRBV18	TRBJ2-7	.	CASSPLGESYEQYF	TGTGCCAGCTCACCACTAGGGGAGTCCTACGAGCAGTACTTC
.	TRBV29-1	TRBJ2-5	.	CSVADGGFQETQYF	TGCAGCGTTGCGGACGGGGGCTTCCAAGAGACCCAGTACTTC
.	TRBV6-2/TRBV6-3	TRBJ1-1	.	CASSYSGRDFTEAFF	TGTGCCAGCAGTTACTCGGGACGGGACTTCACTGAAGCTTTCTTT
.	TRBV6-4	TRBJ2-3	.	CASRKNSGVSTDTQYF	TGTGCCAGCAGGAAGAACAGCGGAGTTAGCACAGATACGCAGTATTTT
.	TRBV18	TRBJ1-3	.	CASSPGPFSGNTIYF	TGTGCCAGCTCACCAGGGCCGTTCTCTGGAAACACCATATATTTT
.	TRBV5-1	TRBJ1-2	.	CASSLEVNYGYTF	TGCGCCAGCAGCTTGGAGGTTAACTATGGCTACACCTTC
.	TRBV5-1	TRBJ1-4	.	CASSLRGETNEKLFF	TGCGCCAGCAGCTTGAGAGGGGAAACTAATGAAAAACTGTTTTTT
.	TRBV19	TRBJ1-3	.	CASSMGWVTGNTIYF	TGTGCCAGTAGTATGGGCTGGGTAACTGGAAACACCATATATTTT
.	TRBV19	TRBJ1-1	.	CASRAGLTEAFF	TGTGCCAGTAGGGCCGGGCTCACTGAAGCTTTCTTT
TRBD2	TRBV4-1	TRBJ2-1	once	CASSQTLSGASYNEQFF	TGCGCCAGCAGCCAAACTCTTAGCGGGGCCTCCTACAATGAGCAGTTCTTC
TRBD1	TRBV5-1	TRBJ2-7	.	CASTPSGTGSYEQYF	TGCGCCAGCACCCCGTCCGGGACAGGGTCCTACGAGCAGTACTTC
TRBD1	TRBV2	TRBJ1-5	.	CASRGTGANQPQHF	TGTGCCAGCAGGGGGACAGGGGCGAATCAGCCCCAGCATTTT
TRBD1	TRBV18	TRBJ2-7	.	CASSPDTGTGAEQYF	TGTGCCAGCTCACCGGATACCGGGACAGGGGCCGAGCAGTACTTC
TRBD1	TRBV18	TRBJ2-7	.	CASSPRLPTGTGVYEQYF	TGTGCCAGCTCCCCAAGATTGCCGACCGGGACAGGGGTGTACGAGCAGTACTTC
.	TRBV30	TRBJ2-7	few	CAWTTGYEQYF	TGTGCCTGGACTACAGGCTACGAGCAGTACTTC